The source of this T cell receptor beta chain is a study of cytomegalovirus exposure and HLA in healthy donors. Amplification used 60 Vbeta primers and 13 Jbeta primers. Repertoires were generated with immunoSEQ multiplex PCR, while TCRdb's copy carries only in-frame clones and drops some. The table includes a few hundred thousand clones, 70% to 80% detected once. From germline, CDR1 is SGHDN and CDR2 FVKESK. The CDR3 is made up of 13 amino acids. V was cut by 7 bases and J by 0 bases, with 7 bases left in between. This TCR was sampled from a girl aged 2 to 10 in good health and CMV-seronegative. The sequencing sample was made of PBMCs. This chain joins TRBV14 and TRBJ1-3; D is unresolved. Here the CDR3 DNA reads TGTGCCAGCACCCGTTTCTCTGGAAACACCATATATTTT. It encodes CASTRFSGNTIYF.